This TCR beta chain stems from a study of shared clonotypes between healthy human individuals. Points on this clone: What it binds is not known.

Study-wide results and limits: The study found roughly 5% of naive CD4 clonotypes shared across several donors. In this cohort, only blood was sampled, and tissue repertoires likely differ.

Assay used: immunoSEQ multiplex PCR; TCRdb lists only in-frame clones, some missing. This sample has under 2,000,000 clones, with approximately 95% found just once. Naive CD8 cells were CD45RO-negative, positively selected for CCR7, excluding terminally differentiated effector memory CD45RA+ cells. The CDR3 is made up of 16 amino acids. Trimming took 5 bases from V and 0 from J, leaving 15 bases between them. Per the germline V gene, CDR1 is MGHRA and CDR2 is YSYEKL. Sequences were obtained from naive CD8+ T cells sorted from blood. The chain has TRBV4-1 and TRBJ2-3; TRBD1 or TRBD2 may be the D gene (5 bases each). This clonotype originated in a young man in good health. CDR3 coding DNA: TGCGCCAGCAGCGAAAGAAGCCGGGGCAGCACAGATACGCAGTATTTT. As protein: CASSERSRGSTDTQYF.